The 15 T cell receptor beta chains presented below share a single source sample, sequenced in a study of long-term antiretroviral therapy in people with HIV. A v3.0 immunoSEQ assay was performed at survey level. Produced via immunoSEQ multiplex PCR; TCRdb's table is partial and in-frame only. The sample shows about 42,000 clones, more than 75% of them seen only once. The sample was unsorted PBMCs, taken 0.1 years before starting antiretroviral therapy. The receptors stem from a woman in her fifties or sixties with HIV.

V usage is TRBV9 and J usage is TRBJ2-1; the D gene is possibly TRBD2 (7 bases). The germline CDR1 and CDR2 sequences are SGDLS and YYNGEE. V lost 4 bases, J lost 2 bases, and 22 bases lay in between. This CDR3 comprises 18 residues. The CDR3 sequence is CASSPRAGVGGAYNEQFF. The CDR3 nucleotides are TGTGCCAGCAGCCCGAGGGCGGGGGTCGGGGGCGCCTACAATGAGCAGTTCTTC.

This clone has a single count. This CDR3 is CASSRPLLRGADTQYF. CDR3 in DNA: TGTGCCAGCAGCCGGCCTTTGTTGCGGGGAGCAGATACGCAGTATTTT. The chain is built from TRBV5-6 and TRBJ2-3; weak D call: TRBD2 (6 bases). Germline V lookup: CDR1 SGHDT, CDR2 YYEEEE. The CDR3 has 16 amino acids. V lost 4 bases and J lost 4, with 19 bases in between.

The chain uses TRBV19 and TRBJ2-3, with D possibly TRBD2 on 5 matching bases. The germline CDR1 and CDR2 sequences are LNHDA and SQIVND (reference sequence). V was pared by 10 bases and J by 1 base, with 12 bases between. The CDR3 extends over 13 amino acids. In nucleotides, the CDR3 is TGTGCCACCCGACTATCGGGCACAGATACGCAGTATTTT. This translates into CATRLSGTDTQYF.

The chain links TRBV30 to TRBJ2-7; D unclear. With 1 base removed from V and 7 bases from J, the gap between germline ends came to 14 bases. Germline V gene data show CDR1 as GTSNPN and CDR2 as SVGIG (reference sequence). The CDR3 loop spans 13 amino acids. The CDR3 loop reads CAWSDPVVREQYF. CDR3 bases: TGTGCCTGGAGTGACCCAGTAGTCCGGGAGCAGTACTTC.

V is TRBV6-6 and J is TRBJ2-7; 12 bases are a match to TRBD2. The CDR3 extends over 15 amino acids. Germline CDR1 reads MNHNY; CDR2 reads SVGAGI (reference sequence). The junction had 5 bases not matched to a gene; V was cut back by 1 base and J by 7 bases. CDR3 DNA: TGTGCCAGCAGTTACTTACTAGCGGGGGGCCCAGAGCAGTACTTC. Translated: CASSYLLAGGPEQYF.

The DNA of the CDR3 is TGTGCCAGCAGTGTTAGCGGGGGCCGAAACTACAATGAGCAGTTCTTC. The encoded protein is CASSVSGGRNYNEQFF. V gene TRBV2 combines with J gene TRBJ2-1; TRBD2 matches at 9 bases. The V and J ends lost 4 bases and 3 bases, in that order; junction bases with no gene match: 7. Germline loops: CDR1 SNHLY, CDR2 FYNNEI. CDR3 length equals 16 residues.

The J gene is TRBJ1-4, the V gene TRBV18; a possible D gene is TRBD1 (5 bases). Germline lookup yields CDR1 KGHSH and CDR2 LQKENI. The CDR3 has 17 amino acids. Between the trimmed V and J ends, which lost 0 bases and 3 bases, there was a span of 14 bases. Here the CDR3 DNA reads TGTGCCAGCTCACCACCGAGGGGCCCTGGGGCTAATGAAAAACTGTTTTTT. Residues: CASSPPRGPGANEKLFF.

J is TRBJ2-2 and V is TRBV10-3; no firm D call. Trimming took 4 bases from V and 4 from J, leaving 10 bases between them. This CDR3 contains 14 residues. Germline CDR1 and CDR2: ENHRY and SYGVKD. The CDR3 DNA is TGTGCCATCAGTGGAGTAGCCCGCACCGGGGAGCTGTTTTTT. Translated, it gives CAISGVARTGELFF.

This chain uses TRBV11-2 with TRBJ2-1, with 7 nucleotides matching TRBD2. This CDR3 region has 18 residues. V lost 0 bases, J lost 5 bases, and 13 bases stayed unmatched. In germline, CDR1 is SGHAT, CDR2 FQNNGV. CDR3 in DNA: TGTGCCAGCAGCTTAGAAGGCCTAGCGGAATTGCTTGACAATGAGCAGTTCTTC. It translates to CASSLEGLAELLDNEQFF. Looking up the rest from reference TRBV11-2 and TRBJ2-1 gives the full variable domain: EAGVAQSPRYKIIEKRQSVAFWCNPISGHATLYWYQQILGQGPKLLIQFQNNGVVDDSQLPKDRFSAERLKGVDSTLKIQPAKLEDSAVYLCASSLEGLAELLDNEQFFGPGTRLTVL.

V usage is TRBV6-5 and J usage is TRBJ2-5, with D perhaps matching TRBD1 or TRBD2 (5 bases each). Trimming took 6 bases from V and 2 from J, leaving 13 bases between them. The CDR3 loop spans 14 amino acids. Germline V gives CDR1 MNHEY, CDR2 SVGAGI. The CDR3 spells CASRLGRRQETQYF. The CDR3 nucleotides are TGTGCCAGCAGACTGGGACGGCGACAAGAGACCCAGTACTTC.

V is TRBV9 and J is TRBJ1-3; D is possibly TRBD1 (5 bases). V was trimmed by 0 bases and J by 0 bases, leaving 13 bases between them. From germline, CDR1 is SGDLS and CDR2 YYNGEE. The CDR3 sequence is 17 residues long. For the CDR3, the DNA is TGTGCCAGCAGCGTAGCGCTAGTGGGGGGCTCTGGAAACACCATATATTTT. Its translation is CASSVALVGGSGNTIYF.

The chain has TRBV19 and TRBJ1-1; D is ambiguous. The CDR3 consists of 15 residues. Trimming took off 5 bases at V and 0 bases at J, with 13 bases between the two ends. Per the germline V gene, CDR1 is LNHDA and CDR2 is SQIVND (reference sequence). The CDR3 sequence: CASSPTALLNTEAFF. In nucleotides, the CDR3 is TGTGCCAGTAGTCCAACAGCGCTATTGAACACTGAAGCTTTCTTT.

This rearrangement joins TRBV2 to TRBJ2-7, with TRBD1 matching 9 bases. The CDR3 contains 15 residues. Germline CDR1 SNHLY, CDR2 FYNNEI. Trimming removed 1 base from V and 7 bases from J; junction bases left unmatched: 8. The CDR3 bases are TGTGCCAGCAGTGAAGAAACAGGGACAGGGCGAGAGCAGTACTTC. Its protein is CASSEETGTGREQYF.

The CDR3 nucleotides read TGTGCCATCCTCAATAGGGACCTCGGCCCCCACGAGCAGTACTTC. Amino acid sequence: CAILNRDLGPHEQYF. The V gene is TRBV10-3, the J gene TRBJ2-7; D may be TRBD1 or TRBD2 (5 bases each). Trimming stripped 8 bases from V and 5 bases from J, with 22 bases between. This CDR3 is 15 amino acids long. Germline V CDR1 and CDR2: ENHRY, SYGVKD.

The CDR3 loop reads CAGGEGGEATEAFF. CDR3 sequence (DNA): TGTGCCGGCGGAGAAGGCGGCGAGGCCACTGAAGCTTTCTTT. V and J are TRBV13 and TRBJ1-1; the D is unclear. Trimming left V 11 bases short and J 4 bases short, with 20 bases between. Germline values: CDR1 PRHDT, CDR2 FYEKMQ (reference sequence). This CDR3 comprises 14 residues.